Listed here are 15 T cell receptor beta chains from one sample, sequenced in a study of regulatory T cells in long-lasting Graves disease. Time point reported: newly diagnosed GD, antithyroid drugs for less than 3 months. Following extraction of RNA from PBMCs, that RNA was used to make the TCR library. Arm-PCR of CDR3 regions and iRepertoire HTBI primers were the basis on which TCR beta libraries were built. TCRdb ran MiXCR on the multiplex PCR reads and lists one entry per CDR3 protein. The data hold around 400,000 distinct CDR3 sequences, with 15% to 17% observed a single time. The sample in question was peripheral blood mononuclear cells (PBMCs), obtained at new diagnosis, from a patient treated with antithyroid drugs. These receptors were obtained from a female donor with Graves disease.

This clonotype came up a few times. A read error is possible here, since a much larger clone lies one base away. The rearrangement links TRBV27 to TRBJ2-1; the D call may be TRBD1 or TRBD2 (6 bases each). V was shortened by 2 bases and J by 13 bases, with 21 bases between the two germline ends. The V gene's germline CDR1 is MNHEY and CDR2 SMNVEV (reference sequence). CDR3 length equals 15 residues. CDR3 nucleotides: TGTGCCAGCAGTTTAAGGGGGGCGGGACAAGAGACCCAGTTCTTC. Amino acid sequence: CASSLRGAGQETQFF.

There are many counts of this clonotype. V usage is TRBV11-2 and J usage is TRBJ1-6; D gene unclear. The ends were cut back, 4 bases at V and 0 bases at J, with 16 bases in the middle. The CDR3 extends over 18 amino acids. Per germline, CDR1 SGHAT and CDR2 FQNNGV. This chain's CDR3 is CASSSPGGETSYNSPLHF. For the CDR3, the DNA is TGTGCCAGCAGCTCCCCAGGCGGAGAGACCTCCTATAATTCACCCCTCCACTTT.

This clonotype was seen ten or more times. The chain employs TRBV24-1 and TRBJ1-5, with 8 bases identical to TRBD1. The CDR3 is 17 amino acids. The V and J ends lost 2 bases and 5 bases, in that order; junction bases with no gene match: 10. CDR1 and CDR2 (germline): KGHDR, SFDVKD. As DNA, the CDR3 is TGTGCCACCAGTGATTACTTCAGGGGGCGTTTAGATCAGCCCCAGCATTTT. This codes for CATSDYFRGRLDQPQHF.

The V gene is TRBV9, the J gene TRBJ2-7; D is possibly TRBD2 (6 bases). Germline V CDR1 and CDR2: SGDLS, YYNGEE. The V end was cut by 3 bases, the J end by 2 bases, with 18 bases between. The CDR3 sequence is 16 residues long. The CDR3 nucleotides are TGTGCCAGCAGCGGAGTACCCGGGAGCCTCCCCTACGAGCAGTACTTC. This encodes CASSGVPGSLPYEQYF. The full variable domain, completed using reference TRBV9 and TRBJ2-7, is DSGVTQTPKHLITATGQRVTLRCSPRSGDLSVYWYQQSLDQGLQFLIQYYNGEERAKGNILERFSAQQFPDLHSELNLSSLELGDSALYFCASSGVPGSLPYEQYFGPGTRLTVT.

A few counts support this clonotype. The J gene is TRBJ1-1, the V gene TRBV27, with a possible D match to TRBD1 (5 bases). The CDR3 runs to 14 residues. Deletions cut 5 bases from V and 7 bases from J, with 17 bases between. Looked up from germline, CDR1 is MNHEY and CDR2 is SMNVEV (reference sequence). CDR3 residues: CASSLAGTANEAFF. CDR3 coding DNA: TGTGCCAGCAGTCTAGCCGGGACGGCAAATGAAGCTTTCTTT.

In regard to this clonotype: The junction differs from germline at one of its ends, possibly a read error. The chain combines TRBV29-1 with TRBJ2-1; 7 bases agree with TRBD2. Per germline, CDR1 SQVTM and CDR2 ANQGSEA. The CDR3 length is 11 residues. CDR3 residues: CSVEEPREELF. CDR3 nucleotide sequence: TGCAGCGTTGAAGAGCCACGGGAGGAACTCTTC.

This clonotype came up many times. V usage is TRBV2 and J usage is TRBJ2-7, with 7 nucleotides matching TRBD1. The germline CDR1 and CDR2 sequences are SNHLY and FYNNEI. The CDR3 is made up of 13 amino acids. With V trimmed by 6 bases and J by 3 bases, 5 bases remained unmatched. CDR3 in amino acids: CASRSGTDYEQYF. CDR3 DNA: TGTGCCAGCAGGTCCGGGACAGACTACGAGCAGTACTTC.

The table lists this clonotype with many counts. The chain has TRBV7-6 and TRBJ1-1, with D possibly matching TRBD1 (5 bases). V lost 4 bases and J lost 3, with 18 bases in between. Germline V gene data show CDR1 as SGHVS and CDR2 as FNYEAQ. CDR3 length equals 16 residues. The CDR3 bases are TGTGCCAGCAGCTATACGGGACGCATCGGGTACACTGAAGCTTTCTTT. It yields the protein CASSYTGRIGYTEAFF.

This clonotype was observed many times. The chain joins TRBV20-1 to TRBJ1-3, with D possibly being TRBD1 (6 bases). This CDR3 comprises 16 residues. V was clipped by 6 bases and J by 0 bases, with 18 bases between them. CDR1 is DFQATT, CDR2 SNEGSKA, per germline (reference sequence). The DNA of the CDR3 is TGCAGTGCGCCCCCCGCGGACAGCTACTCTGGAAACACCATATATTTT. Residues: CSAPPADSYSGNTIYF.

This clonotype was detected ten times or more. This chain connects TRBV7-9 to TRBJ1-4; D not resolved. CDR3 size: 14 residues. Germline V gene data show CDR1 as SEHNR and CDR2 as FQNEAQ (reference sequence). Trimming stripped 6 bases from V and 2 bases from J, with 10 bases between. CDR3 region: CASRDSLTNEKLFF. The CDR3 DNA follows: TGTGCCAGCAGGGATTCTTTGACTAATGAAAAACTGTTTTTT. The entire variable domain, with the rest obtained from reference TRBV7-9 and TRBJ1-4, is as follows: DTGVSQNPRHKITKRGQNVTFRCDPISEHNRLYWYRQTLGQGPEFLTYFQNEAQLEKSRLLSDRFSAERPKGSFSTLEIQRTEQGDSAMYLCASRDSLTNEKLFFGSGTQLSVL.

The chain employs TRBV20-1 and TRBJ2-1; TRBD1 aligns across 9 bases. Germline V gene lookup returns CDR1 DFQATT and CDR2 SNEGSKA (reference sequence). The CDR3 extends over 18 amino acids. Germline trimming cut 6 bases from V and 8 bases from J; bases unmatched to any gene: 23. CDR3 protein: CSATTTQGASLMADEQFF. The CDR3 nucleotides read TGCAGTGCCACTACCACACAGGGGGCGTCCCTTATGGCGGATGAGCAGTTCTTC.

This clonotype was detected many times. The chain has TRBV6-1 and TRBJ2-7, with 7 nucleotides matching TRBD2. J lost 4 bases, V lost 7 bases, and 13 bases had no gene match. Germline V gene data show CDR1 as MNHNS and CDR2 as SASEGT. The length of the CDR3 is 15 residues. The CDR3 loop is CASTTEHGGGYEQYF. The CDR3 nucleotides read TGTGCCAGCACTACCGAGCACGGCGGGGGATACGAGCAGTACTTC.

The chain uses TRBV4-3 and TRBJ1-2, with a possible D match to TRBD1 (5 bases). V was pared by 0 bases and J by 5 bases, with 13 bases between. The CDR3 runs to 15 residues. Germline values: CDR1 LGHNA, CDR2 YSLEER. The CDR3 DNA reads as TGCGCCAGCAGCCAAGAAAGGGGCAGTCGGTATGGCTACACCTTC. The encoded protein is CASSQERGSRYGYTF.

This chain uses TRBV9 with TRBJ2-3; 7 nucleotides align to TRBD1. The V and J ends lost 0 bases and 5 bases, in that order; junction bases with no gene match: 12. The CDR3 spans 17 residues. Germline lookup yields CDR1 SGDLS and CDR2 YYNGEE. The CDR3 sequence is CASSVGPQGQYGDTQYF. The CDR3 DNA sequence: TGTGCCAGCAGCGTAGGACCACAGGGGCAGTATGGAGATACGCAGTATTTT. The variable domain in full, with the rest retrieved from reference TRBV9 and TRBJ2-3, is DSGVTQTPKHLITATGQRVTLRCSPRSGDLSVYWYQQSLDQGLQFLIQYYNGEERAKGNILERFSAQQFPDLHSELNLSSLELGDSALYFCASSVGPQGQYGDTQYFGPGTRLTVL.

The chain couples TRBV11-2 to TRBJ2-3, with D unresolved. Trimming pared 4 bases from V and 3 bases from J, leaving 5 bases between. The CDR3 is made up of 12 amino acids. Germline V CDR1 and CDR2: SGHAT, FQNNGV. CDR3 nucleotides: TGTGCCAGCAGCTCTCGAACAGATACGCAGTATTTT. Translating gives CASSSRTDTQYF.